These 9 T cell receptor beta chains came from one sample sequenced in a study of blood T cell repertoires in COVID-19. Method: immunoSEQ multiplex PCR; TCRdb's copy keeps in-frame clones and lacks some. There are more than 200,000 clones in the sample; around 82% occur only once, and around 4% lies in the top ten. Specimen: peripheral blood. The receptors shown here come from a man aged 50 to 59 with active or convalescent COVID-19.

DNA for the CDR3: TGCGCCAGCAGCTTCGGACAGGGTTTCGATACGCAGTATTTT. Its protein is CASSFGQGFDTQYF. The V and J genes are TRBV5-1 and TRBJ2-3, with TRBD1 matching over 8 bases. CDR1 and CDR2 from the germline V gene are SGHRS and YFSETQ. This CDR3 comprises 14 residues. J gave up 6 bases and V 2 bases, and 5 bases lay outside the gene matches.

CDR3 bases: TGTGCCAGCAGCACCCGGACAGGACCAAATAGCAATGAGCAGTTCTTC. Amino acids: CASSTRTGPNSNEQFF. V gene TRBV9 combines with J gene TRBJ2-1; 7 bases agree with TRBD1. V shed 4 bases, J shed 6 bases, and the junction held 13 bases outside the gene matches. This CDR3 comprises 16 residues. CDR1 SGDLS and CDR2 YYNGEE come from the germline V gene.

V usage is TRBV24-1 and J usage is TRBJ1-4; 7 bases fit TRBD1. V lost 3 bases, J lost 4 bases, and 10 bases stayed unmatched. The germline V gene has CDR1 KGHDR and CDR2 SFDVKD. This CDR3 comprises 17 residues. The chain's CDR3 is CATSDPRTGGINEKLFF. The CDR3, as DNA: TGTGCCACCAGTGATCCTCGGACAGGAGGAATTAATGAAAAACTGTTTTTT.

The rearrangement links TRBV19 to TRBJ1-5; a weak D match, TRBD1 (6 bases). CDR3 length: 15 amino acids. The V end was cut by 5 bases, the J end by 7 bases, with 18 bases between. Looked up from germline, CDR1 is LNHDA and CDR2 is SQIVND (reference sequence). CDR3 residues: CASSARTGFGQPQHF. The CDR3 DNA reads as TGTGCCAGTAGTGCGCGAACAGGGTTCGGGCAGCCCCAGCATTTT.

The gene calls are TRBV7-9 and TRBJ2-6, with 10 bases aligning to TRBD1. The V segment lost 6 bases and the J segment 1 base; nucleotides outside the gene matches: 6. Germline CDR1 SEHNR, CDR2 FQNEAQ (reference sequence). The CDR3 sequence is 17 residues long. The CDR3: CASSWGTGESGANVLTF. Here the CDR3 DNA reads TGTGCCAGCAGTTGGGGGACAGGGGAATCTGGGGCCAACGTCCTGACTTTC.

This clone was seen a single time. The CDR3 loop is CASSLDRGNTGELFF. The CDR3 region has the DNA TGTGCCAGCAGTCTCGACAGGGGAAACACCGGGGAGCTGTTTTTT. The rearrangement uses TRBV2 and TRBJ2-2, with 8 positions matching TRBD1. CDR1 is SNHLY, CDR2 FYNNEI, per germline. Germline trimming cut 5 bases from V and 2 bases from J; bases unmatched to any gene: 4. The CDR3 is 15 amino acids.

CDR3 in DNA: TGTGCCTGGAGTGACGGGACACTATATGAAGCTTTCTTT. Translation: CAWSDGTLYEAFF. The chain links TRBV30 to TRBJ1-1, with D maybe TRBD1 (6 bases). Trimming cost V 1 base and J 7 bases, with 13 bases left between them. CDR3 length: 13 residues. From germline, CDR1 is GTSNPN and CDR2 SVGIG (reference sequence).

CDR3 bases: TGTGCCAGCAGCCCCGGACGGGAGGCGCAGTTCTTC. It specifies CASSPGREAQFF. The chain couples TRBV7-8 to TRBJ2-1; 7 nucleotides align to TRBD2. Germline CDR1 SGHVS, CDR2 FQNEAQ. Germline trimming cut 5 bases from V and 12 bases from J; bases unmatched to any gene: 7. This CDR3 spans 12 amino acids.

The CDR3 reads CASSRLAGSYNEQFF. In DNA form, the CDR3 reads TGTGCCAGCAGCCGACTAGCTGGATCCTACAATGAGCAGTTCTTC. J is TRBJ2-1 and V is TRBV4-2; the match to TRBD2 covers 7 bases. This CDR3 contains 15 residues. Trimming removed 4 bases from V and 1 base from J; junction bases left unmatched: 4. The germline V gene has CDR1 LGHNA and CDR2 YNFKEQ.